This T cell receptor (beta chain) stems from a study of post-analysis software for immune sequencing data. CDR1 and CDR2 from the germline V gene are SGHRS and YFSETQ. Trimming shortened V by 4 bases and J by 1 base, and 9 bases separated the two germline ends. The CDR3 has 14 residues. This clonotype was picked up a small number of times. The antigen remains unidentified. Study results and limitations: Compared with controls, patients had more of roughly 5 TRBV segments, including TRBV5-6, TRBV5-1 and TRBV20-1. Significantly decreased normalized Chao1 diversity was recorded for multiple sclerosis patients relative to controls.

TCR beta libraries were prepared from cDNA with unique molecular identifiers. TCRdb ran MiXCR on the PCR reads and lists one entry per CDR3 protein. Of under 900,000 distinct CDR3 sequences listed, about 53% are singletons. Sequencing input: blood. This clonotype was sampled from a girl under 18 with multiple sclerosis. The gene calls are TRBV5-1 and TRBJ2-4, with D tentatively TRBD2 (5 bases). The CDR3 spells CASSERGAKNIQYF. CDR3 DNA sequence: TGCGCCAGCAGCGAGCGAGGGGCCAAAAACATTCAGTACTTC.